This is a list of T cell receptor beta chains from one sample in a study of cytomegalovirus exposure and HLA in healthy donors. Sequenced by immunoSEQ multiplex PCR; TCRdb stores in-frame clones only, minus some. This sample has roughly 75,000 clones, with approximately 94% found just once. Sequencing was performed on PBMCs. The receptors originated from a woman under 30 in good health and CMV-seropositive. Both conserved end residues are part of each CDR3. Each record gives: J gene, D gene, clone size, V gene, CDR3 protein, CDR3 DNA. The D gene is left open where the match is weak. The listing skips clone size in some rows; elsewhere it reads once, few, many or a size class.

TRBJ2-3 NA NA TRBV5-1 CASSLGDASTDTQYF TGCGCCAGCAGCTTGGGCGATGCTAGCACAGATACGCAGTATTTT
TRBJ2-1 NA once TRBV5-6 CASSLVPGSSYNEQFF TGTGCCAGCAGCTTGGTTCCAGGAAGCTCCTACAATGAGCAGTTCTTC
TRBJ1-1 TRBD1 NA TRBV19 CASSIGTGGLNTEAFF TGTGCCAGTAGTATCGGGACAGGGGGGTTAAACACTGAAGCTTTCTTT
TRBJ2-2 TRBD1 NA TRBV5-8 CASSLTGVSTGELFF TGTGCCAGCAGCTTGACAGGGGTGAGCACCGGGGAGCTGTTTTTT
TRBJ1-3 NA NA TRBV18 CASSSSQSSSGNTIYF TGTGCCAGCTCATCTTCACAGTCAAGCTCTGGAAACACCATATATTTT
TRBJ2-3 NA NA TRBV7-2 CASSLELTDTQYF TGTGCCAGCAGCTTAGAACTGACAGATACGCAGTATTTT
TRBJ2-2 NA NA TRBV7-2 CASSLILGGTGELFF TGTGCCAGCAGCTTAATATTAGGAGGCACCGGGGAGCTGTTTTTT
TRBJ2-6 NA NA TRBV14 CASSQLNRGSGANVLTF TGTGCCAGCAGCCAATTAAATCGGGGGTCGGGGGCCAACGTCCTGACTTTC
TRBJ2-1 NA few TRBV9 CASSVGGWDEQFF TGTGCCAGCAGCGTAGGGGGCTGGGATGAGCAGTTCTTC
TRBJ2-7 TRBD2 NA TRBV9 CASSAPTSGRGEQYF TGTGCCAGCAGCGCCCCGACTAGCGGGAGAGGCGAGCAGTACTTC
TRBJ2-4 TRBD1 NA TRBV9 CASSTQQGDIQYF TGTGCCAGCAGCACACAACAGGGGGACATTCAGTACTTC
TRBJ1-5 TRBD1 NA TRBV28 CASSLLPRTGVQPQHF TGTGCCAGCAGTTTATTACCCCGGACAGGGGTTCAGCCCCAGCATTTT
TRBJ2-1 TRBD2 NA TRBV10-3 CAISESPLAGGYNNEQFF TGTGCCATCAGTGAGTCCCCCCTAGCGGGGGGTTATAACAATGAGCAGTTCTTC
TRBJ1-1 NA NA TRBV5-1 CASSLGRVDTEAFF TGCGCCAGCAGCTTGGGGAGAGTGGACACTGAAGCTTTCTTT